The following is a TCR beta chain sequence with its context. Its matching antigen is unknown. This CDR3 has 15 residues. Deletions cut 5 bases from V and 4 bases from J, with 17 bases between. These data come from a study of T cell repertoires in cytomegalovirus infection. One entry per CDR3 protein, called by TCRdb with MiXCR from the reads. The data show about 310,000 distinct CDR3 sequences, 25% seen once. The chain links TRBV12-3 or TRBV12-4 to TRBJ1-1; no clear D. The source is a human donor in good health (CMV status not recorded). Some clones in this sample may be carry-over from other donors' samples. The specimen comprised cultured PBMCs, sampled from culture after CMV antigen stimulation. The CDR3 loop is CASSPIGSLSTEAFF. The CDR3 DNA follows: TGTGCCAGCAGTCCAATAGGGAGTCTCAGCACTGAAGCTTTCTTT.